This note documents a single T cell receptor (beta chain) sequence. The target antigen is unknown. Genomic DNA belonging to each subset was distributed in equal measure over several immunoSEQ plates. The assay was immunoSEQ multiplex PCR, and TCRdb's table has in-frame clones only and misses some. The data hold some 2.1 million clones, with about 94% observed a single time. Naivety among CD8 cells was defined by CD45RO negativity and positive CCR7 selection, thereby excluding terminally differentiated effector memory CD45RA+ cells. This sample is drawn from a study of shared clonotypes between healthy human individuals. Study-level findings and limits: Sharing across a few donors was seen in 4% to 5.5% of naive CD4 clonotypes. Generally, naive subsets (rather than memory subsets) showed larger estimated richness. Sampling included only blood; tissue repertoires likely differ.

CDR3 length: 16 residues. CDR1 is SGDLS, CDR2 YYNGEE, per germline. J was trimmed by 0 bases and V by 1 base; bases with no gene match: 3. This chain joins TRBV9 and TRBJ2-2, with TRBD1 matching 7 bases. The sample taken for sequencing was naive CD8+ T cells from PBMCs. The sequence was collected from a man aged 18 to 29 in good health. Some clones in this sample may be carry-over from other donors' samples. The DNA of the CDR3 is TGTGCCAGCAGCGTAAGGGGGCACACGAACACCGGGGAGCTGTTTTTT. It is translated as CASSVRGHTNTGELFF.